This TCR beta chain was captured in a study of cytomegalovirus exposure and HLA in healthy donors. Study-level results: There were several of the most significant clusters that appeared linked to common viral pathogens in a later analysis. For cytomegalovirus status, the classifier reportedly gave diagnoses with high specificity and sensitivity.

As regards this clone: Its antigen remains unidentified.

The primer mix had 60 Vbeta and 13 Jbeta primers. Here immunoSEQ multiplex PCR was the method, and the copy in TCRdb shows in-frame clones only, minus some. The sample lists about 140,000 clones, approximately 79% occurring once. Between the trimmed V and J ends, which lost 0 bases and 4 bases, there was a span of 9 bases. Germline lookup yields CDR1 MGHDK and CDR2 SYGVNS. This CDR3 contains 14 residues. The TCR sequence derives from a woman in her 50s in good health and CMV-seropositive. V is TRBV25-1 and J is TRBJ1-2, with D perhaps TRBD1 (6 bases). The sample taken for sequencing was PBMCs. The CDR3 here is CASSEYGQIYGYTF. The CDR3 DNA follows: TGTGCCAGCAGTGAATATGGACAGATCTATGGCTACACCTTC.